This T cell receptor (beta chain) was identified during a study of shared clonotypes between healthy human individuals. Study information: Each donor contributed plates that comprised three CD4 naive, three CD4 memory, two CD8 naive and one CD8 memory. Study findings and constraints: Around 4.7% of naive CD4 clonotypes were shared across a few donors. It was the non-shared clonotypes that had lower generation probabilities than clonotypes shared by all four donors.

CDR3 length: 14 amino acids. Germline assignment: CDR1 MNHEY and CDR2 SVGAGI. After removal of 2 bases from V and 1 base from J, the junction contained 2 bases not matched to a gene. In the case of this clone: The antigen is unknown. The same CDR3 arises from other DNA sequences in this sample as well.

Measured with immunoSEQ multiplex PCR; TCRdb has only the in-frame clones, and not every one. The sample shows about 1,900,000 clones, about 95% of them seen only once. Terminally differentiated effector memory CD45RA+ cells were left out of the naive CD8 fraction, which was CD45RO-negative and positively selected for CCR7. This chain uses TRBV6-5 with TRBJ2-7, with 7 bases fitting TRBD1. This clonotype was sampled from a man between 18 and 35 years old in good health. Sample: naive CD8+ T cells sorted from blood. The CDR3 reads CASSYDRESYEQYF. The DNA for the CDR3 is TGTGCCAGCAGTTACGACAGGGAGTCCTACGAGCAGTACTTC.